A selection of T cell receptor beta chains follows, all from one sample in a study of shared clonotypes between healthy human individuals. Profiling relied on immunoSEQ multiplex PCR, and the TCRdb table lists in-frame clones only, not all of them. The sample has 950,000 to 1,200,000 clones; approximately 77% are singletons. Sequenced: memory CD4+ T cells from PBMCs. The receptors come from a young man in good health. Some clones in this sample may be carry-over from other donors' samples. The conserved cysteine and the conserved F or W are not part of the CDR3 here. A D gene is named only where the DNA matches it firmly. The size of a clone is reported for some rows only, either as once, few or many, or as a class for expanded clones.

v_gene	d_gene	j_gene	abundance	CDR3aa
TRBV9	TRBD2	TRBJ2-7	NA	ASASGSSYEQY
TRBV6-5	NA	TRBJ1-1	few	ASSYSAGTYTEAF
TRBV7-7	NA	TRBJ1-3	NA	AVPIGNTIY
TRBV6-5	NA	TRBJ1-2	NA	ASSRRWGEGYT
TRBV29-1	NA	TRBJ1-3	NA	SVGDAGNTIY
TRBV18	TRBD1	TRBJ2-7	NA	ASSPSRGTGLYEQY
TRBV5-1	TRBD2	TRBJ2-1	once	ASSLAGLAGVLYSYNEQF
TRBV28	NA	TRBJ1-1	few	ASTGSPLEAF
TRBV6-6	TRBD1	TRBJ2-5	NA	ASSYQTGQETQY
TRBV6-6	NA	TRBJ1-1	NA	ASSYTFETEAF
TRBV6-5	NA	TRBJ2-7	many	ASSRFSTSSYEQY
TRBV10-3	TRBD1	TRBJ1-3	NA	AISESRTGTGNTIY
TRBV25-1	TRBD1	TRBJ2-7	NA	ASGRTGGSYEQY
TRBV29-1	NA	TRBJ2-7	NA	SVSPQGGEQY
TRBV2	NA	TRBJ1-2	NA	ASSLSTGDYGYT
TRBV7-2	TRBD2	TRBJ2-7	few	ASSSQWTSGRGQY
TRBV6-6	TRBD2	TRBJ2-3	once	ASNPTSGSTDTQY
TRBV7-3	NA	TRBJ2-7	NA	ASSGGLGAEQY
TRBV5-5	TRBD1	TRBJ2-7	NA	ASSLGQGFDEQY
TRBV4-2	TRBD2	TRBJ2-1	NA	ASSQDKLAGNEQF
TRBV11-3	TRBD1	TRBJ2-3	NA	ASSLGGRQGEADTQY
TRBV11-1	NA	TRBJ2-5	NA	ASSLMFGETQY